This TCR beta chain is from a study of cytomegalovirus exposure and HLA in healthy donors. Findings of the study overall: In a later analysis, most CMV-associated TCR beta chains appeared HLA-restricted.

13 Jbeta primers and 60 Vbeta primers were used for the PCR. Repertoires were generated with immunoSEQ multiplex PCR, while TCRdb's copy carries only in-frame clones and drops some. The sample lists some 150,000 clones, around 76% seen once, with approximately 2.1% in the top ten. This clone was counted a few times. Its antigen remains unidentified. Germline values: CDR1 WNHNN, CDR2 SYGVQD (reference sequence). This CDR3 is built from 15 residues. V dropped 6 bases and J dropped 2; count of bases not matched to a gene: 3. V gene TRBV10-1 combines with J gene TRBJ1-4; 10 bases match TRBD1. This receptor was taken from a woman in her twenties or thirties in good health and CMV-seropositive. Sequencing was done on a sample of PBMCs. CDR3 nucleotide sequence: TGCGCCAGCAGCCCGGGACAGGGGACTAATGAAAAACTGTTTTTT. Translation gives CASSPGQGTNEKLFF.